This T cell receptor beta chain originates from a study of CD8+ T cells in alopecia areata. The overall study: Each of the treated patients was given oral tofacitinib, 5 to 10 mg twice daily, for moderate-to-severe alopecia areata. Study findings and constraints: For lesional scalp, especially alopecia totalis/universalis, clonality was higher than in normal scalp.

About this clone: Its antigen remains unidentified.

Germline values: CDR1 GTSNPN, CDR2 SVGIG (reference sequence). Trimming cost V 5 bases and J 5 bases, with 18 bases left between them. The length of the CDR3 is 14 residues. Patients with alopecia areata provided lesional scalp punch biopsies as well as peripheral blood. PBMCs yielded sorted CD4+ and CD8+ T cells. TCR sequencing used cDNA made by reverse transcription of extracted RNA. Assay: immunoSEQ multiplex PCR; the TCRdb copy retains only in-frame clones and omits some. Among some 170,000 clones listed, about 63% were seen once. The V gene is TRBV30, the J gene TRBJ1-1; D may be TRBD1 (5 bases). The starting material was CD4+ T cells sorted from blood, obtained at week 0. This receptor was obtained from a human donor with alopecia areata. The CDR3 loop is CAWSSGGSGTEAFF. CDR3 in DNA: TGTGCCTGGTCCTCGGGGGGGAGTGGGACTGAAGCTTTCTTT.